Below, one T cell receptor (beta chain) is given with its context. Its antigen is not known. PCR involved 60 Vbeta and 13 Jbeta primers. Clones were read by immunoSEQ multiplex PCR, and TCRdb kept only the in-frame ones, dropping some. There are around 200,000 clones in the sample; about 82% occur only once, and about 2.5% lies in the top ten. These data belong to a study of cytomegalovirus exposure and HLA in healthy donors. Overall study results and limits: Prediction of most subjects' HLA-A and HLA-B alleles by TCR beta sequences was reportedly accurate.

Germline V CDR1 and CDR2: MNHNS, SASEGT. The CDR3 has 17 residues. The V and J ends lost 4 bases and 2 bases, in that order; junction bases with no gene match: 9. The source of this sequence is a woman aged 45 to 65 in good health and CMV-seronegative. This rearrangement joins TRBV6-1 to TRBJ2-7, with 12 bases that match TRBD2. Sequenced: PBMCs. The CDR3 here is CASSGETSGRYTYEQYF. Here the CDR3 DNA reads TGTGCCAGCAGTGGGGAGACTAGCGGGAGATATACCTACGAGCAGTACTTC.